This T cell receptor beta chain was identified during a study of spatial heterogeneity in lung cancer. Looking at the study overall: Sequences of the beta chain were consistently detected in greater numbers than alpha-chain sequences. Within raw reads, each unique TCR and UMI combination appeared on average more than ten times. Study observations and caveats: Resection blood, more than follow-up blood, showed ubiquitous expanded tumor TCRs.

This clonotype was observed at least ten times. What it binds is unknown. Every cDNA TCR molecule received its own unique molecular identifier. From the 5' RACE reads, TCRdb called clonotypes with MiXCR, one entry per CDR3 protein. The table shows about 41,000 distinct CDR3 sequences, with roughly 10% occurring only once. Time point noted: sample taken at primary tumor resection. Sequencing covered unsorted whole RNA taken from tumor, nontumor lung or frozen PBMC. V shed 5 bases and J 7 bases; nucleotides not matched to a gene: 5. Germline values: CDR1 MDHEN, CDR2 SYDVKM. This CDR3 has 15 residues. V and J are TRBV28 and TRBJ2-1; 13 bases are shared with TRBD2. This sequence originates from a female donor with early-stage non-small cell lung cancer. Source: PBMCs, taken at surgery. CDR3 residues: CASSTLAGGLNEQFF. The CDR3 DNA reads TGTGCCAGCAGTACACTAGCGGGGGGGTTGAATGAGCAGTTCTTC. The variable domain in full, completed from reference TRBV28 and TRBJ2-1, reads DVKVTQSSRYLVKRTGEKVFLECVQDMDHENMFWYRQDPGLGLRLIYFSYDVKMKEKGDIPEGYSVSREKKERFSLILESASTNQTSMYLCASSTLAGGLNEQFFGPGTRLTVL.